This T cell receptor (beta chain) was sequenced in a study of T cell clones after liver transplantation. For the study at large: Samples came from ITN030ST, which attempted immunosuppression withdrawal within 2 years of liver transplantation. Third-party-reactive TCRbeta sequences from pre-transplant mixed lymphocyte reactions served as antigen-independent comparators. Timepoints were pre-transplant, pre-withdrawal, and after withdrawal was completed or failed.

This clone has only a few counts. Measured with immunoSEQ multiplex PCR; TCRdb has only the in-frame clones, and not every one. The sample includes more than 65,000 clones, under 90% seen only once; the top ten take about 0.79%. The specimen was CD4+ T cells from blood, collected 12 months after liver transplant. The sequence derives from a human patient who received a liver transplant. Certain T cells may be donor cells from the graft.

The CDR3 DNA reads as TGCAGTGGGGGGGGTATGATTGAAGCTTTCTTT. This translates into CSGGGMIEAFF. This chain connects TRBV29-1 to TRBJ1-1, with D tentatively TRBD1 (5 bases). Germline loops: CDR1 SQVTM, CDR2 ANQGSEA. The CDR3 extends over 11 amino acids.